These 15 T cell receptor beta chains were sequenced from one sample in a study of T-cell memory formation after mild COVID-19. TCRdb itself ran the 5' RACE reads through MiXCR, one entry per CDR3 protein. The data contain 550,000 to 600,000 distinct CDR3 sequences, roughly a fifth of them singletons. Material for sequencing was PBMCs or a T cell subset sorted from them (not recorded which). The receptors originated from an adult woman who had mild COVID-19 (a few samples of this study predate the infection). Cell type and time point are not known.

The chain joins TRBV2 to TRBJ2-5; D might be TRBD1 (5 bases). CDR3 length: 14 amino acids. Trimming left V 8 bases short and J 5 bases short, with 18 bases between. Looked up from germline, CDR1 is SNHLY and CDR2 is FYNNEI. The CDR3 region is CASELPRAGETQYF. In DNA, the CDR3 is TGTGCCAGCGAACTTCCCAGGGCCGGGGAGACCCAGTACTTC.

This clonotype was counted a few times. As DNA, the CDR3 is TGTGCCAGCAGTGAAGCCCATTGGGACAGGGTGGGAGTCTCCTACGAGCAGTACTTC. Translation: CASSEAHWDRVGVSYEQYF. This sequence joins TRBV6-1 and TRBJ2-7, with 9 bases lining up with TRBD1. Germline CDR1 reads MNHNS; CDR2 reads SASEGT. The CDR3 sequence is 19 residues long. V was pared by 0 bases and J by 0 bases, with 12 bases of the junction left unmatched.

The V and J genes are TRBV5-6 and TRBJ2-5, with 8 positions matching TRBD1. There are 17 residues in the CDR3. Losses at the gene ends were 4 bases for V and 2 bases for J; bases not matched to a gene: 13. Germline lookup yields CDR1 SGHDT and CDR2 YYEEEE. In DNA, the CDR3 is TGTGCCAGCAGCCTGAGGTGGGGCAGGGGGCCTCAAGAGACCCAGTACTTC. This gives the protein CASSLRWGRGPQETQYF.

The rearrangement uses TRBV5-1 and TRBJ1-2; D is undetermined. Germline lookup yields CDR1 SGHRS and CDR2 YFSETQ. This CDR3 contains 14 residues. The ends were cut back, 4 bases at V and 4 bases at J, with 14 bases in the middle. DNA of the CDR3: TGCGCCAGCAGCCCCCTAACACTGACCTATGGCTACACCTTC. Translated: CASSPLTLTYGYTF. The entire variable domain, with the rest obtained from reference TRBV5-1 and TRBJ1-2, is as follows: KAGVTQTPRYLIKTRGQQVTLSCSPISGHRSVSWYQQTPGQGLQFLFEYFSETQRNKGNFPGRFSGRQFSNSRSEMNVSTLELGDSALYLCASSPLTLTYGYTFGSGTRLTVV.

This clonotype has ten or more counts. V usage is TRBV5-1 and J usage is TRBJ2-7, with D unclear. The V and J ends lost 0 bases and 5 bases respectively, with 6 bases between them. Looked up from germline, CDR1 is SGHRS and CDR2 is YFSETQ. The CDR3 length is 12 residues. CDR3 sequence (DNA): TGCGCCAGCAGCTTGGGGCGCGACGAGCAGTACTTC. Translated, it gives CASSLGRDEQYF.

J is TRBJ1-6 and V is TRBV7-6, with D uncertain. The V gene lost 4 bases and the J gene lost 9 bases, with 13 bases spanning the gap. The CDR3 is 14 residues long. Germline CDR1 SGHVS, CDR2 FNYEAQ. The CDR3 nucleotides are TGTGCCAGCAGCTCCTCCGCAAGGAGTTCACCCCTCCACTTT. It specifies CASSSSARSSPLHF.

In its sample, this clonotype was seen a few times. This rearrangement joins TRBV29-1 to TRBJ2-1; either TRBD1 or TRBD2 may fit D (6 bases each). V gave up 7 bases and J gave up 4 bases, with 17 bases separating them. Germline CDR1 SQVTM, CDR2 ANQGSEA. The CDR3 has 14 residues. In nucleotides, the CDR3 is TGCAGCGGGAAAGGGGGGACGTATTACAATGAGCAGTTCTTC. Protein product: CSGKGGTYYNEQFF.

The V gene is TRBV29-1, the J gene TRBJ2-1, with unresolved D. This CDR3 comprises 13 residues. Germline V CDR1 and CDR2: SQVTM, ANQGSEA. Between the trimmed V and J ends, which lost 3 bases and 7 bases, there was a span of 13 bases. CDR3 sequence: CSVDRDSLNEQFF. Written as DNA, the CDR3 is TGCAGCGTTGATAGGGATTCCCTGAATGAGCAGTTCTTC.

This chain joins TRBV15 and TRBJ1-1; D remains ambiguous. Germline V lookup: CDR1 LNHNV, CDR2 YYDKDF (reference sequence). The length of the CDR3 is 13 residues. Trimming pared 4 bases from V and 0 bases from J, leaving 6 bases between. The CDR3 nucleotides are TGTGCCACCAGCAACCGTATGAACACTGAAGCTTTCTTT. Its translation: CATSNRMNTEAFF.

The chain is built from TRBV29-1 and TRBJ2-5; maybe TRBD2 (6 bases). CDR1 SQVTM and CDR2 ANQGSEA come from the germline V gene. Trimming cost V 3 bases and J 3 bases, with 8 bases left between them. The CDR3 runs to 12 residues. The CDR3 bases are TGCAGCGTTGACTCGGGGGAAGAGACCCAGTACTTC. Translation: CSVDSGEETQYF.

This clonotype has just a few counts. The chain is built from TRBV19 and TRBJ2-3; D unresolved. V was shortened by 1 base and J by 1 base, with 6 bases between the two germline ends. CDR3 length: 14 amino acids. Germline values: CDR1 LNHDA, CDR2 SQIVND (reference sequence). The CDR3 DNA reads TGTGCCAGTAGTATAGGACTGCGCACAGATACGCAGTATTTT. Encoded protein: CASSIGLRTDTQYF.

The V gene is TRBV15, the J gene TRBJ2-1; 8 positions match TRBD1. CDR1 is LNHNV and CDR2 is YYDKDF in the germline V gene (reference sequence). Unmatched junction bases numbered 10, after V lost 8 bases and J lost 7 bases. This CDR3 contains 14 residues. CDR3 residues: CATRGQDFINEQFF. The CDR3 DNA reads TGTGCCACCCGGGGACAGGACTTTATTAATGAGCAGTTCTTC.

This chain joins TRBV19 and TRBJ1-2; the D gene is possibly TRBD1 (5 bases). Germline V gene lookup returns CDR1 LNHDA and CDR2 SQIVND (reference sequence). This CDR3 contains 13 residues. V was clipped by 8 bases and J by 7 bases, with 17 bases between them. The CDR3, as DNA: TGTGCCAGTGGGACCTTCCGGAATCCTGGCTACACCTTC. Amino acids: CASGTFRNPGYTF.

CDR3 nucleotide sequence: TGTGCCAGCAGGGGACTAGCGGGGGCCACGGGCTATACGCAGTATTTT. Protein product: CASRGLAGATGYTQYF. This chain joins TRBV6-1 and TRBJ2-3; 14 nucleotides agree with TRBD2. J gave up 7 bases and V 6 bases, and 9 bases lay outside the gene matches. The CDR3 has 16 residues. Germline CDR1 is MNHNS and CDR2 is SASEGT.

The CDR3 bases are TGTGCCAGCAGCCCCGGTTGGGGGGACCAGCCCCAGCATTTT. Translating gives CASSPGWGDQPQHF. The genes are TRBV6-2 or TRBV6-3 and TRBJ1-5, with a possible D match to TRBD1 (5 bases). The CDR3 is made up of 14 amino acids. The V and J ends lost 6 bases and 7 bases respectively, with 16 bases between them. Germline loops: CDR1 MNHEY, CDR2 SVGEGT.